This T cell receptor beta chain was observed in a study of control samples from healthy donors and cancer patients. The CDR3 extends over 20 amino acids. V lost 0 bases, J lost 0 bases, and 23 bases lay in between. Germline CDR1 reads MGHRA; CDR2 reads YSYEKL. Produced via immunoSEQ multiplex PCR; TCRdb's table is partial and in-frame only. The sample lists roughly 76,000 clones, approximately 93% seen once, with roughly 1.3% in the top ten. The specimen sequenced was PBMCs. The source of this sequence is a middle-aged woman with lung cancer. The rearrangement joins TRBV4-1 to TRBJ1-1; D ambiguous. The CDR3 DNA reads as TGCGCCAGCAGCCAAGAAAGGGCCCAGCTTAGACCGGGAATGAACACTGAAGCTTTCTTT. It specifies CASSQERAQLRPGMNTEAFF.